This T cell receptor beta chain was found in a study of Graves' ophthalmopathy and Graves' hyperthyroidism (dated by TCRdb to the late 2010s). Regarding the study in general: Peripheral blood was collected before any treatment was given, at the time of initial diagnosis. To explore V-J signatures that separate ophthalmopathy from hyperthyroidism, a discovery set of about 98 patients was enrolled, consisting of 43 with ophthalmopathy and roughly 60 with stable hyperthyroidism. T-cell repertoires of thyroid tissue and blood were compared in several hyperthyroidism patients. Following sample collection, hyperthyroidism patients were given methimazole at a starting dose of 30 mg daily, and ophthalmopathy patients were given high-dose intravenous methylprednisolone. To tell Graves' ophthalmopathy apart from Graves' hyperthyroidism, and to predict which patients would progress to ophthalmopathy, the study relied on TCR beta repertoire signatures. In total, 135 blood samples were TCR-sequenced: approximately 42 ophthalmopathy, approximately 80 hyperthyroidism and some 17 hyperthyroidism-to-ophthalmopathy patients. For independent validation, a separate cohort was made up of 18 to 20 hyperthyroidism patients plus 17 patients who later progressed from hyperthyroidism to ophthalmopathy. What the work shows at the level of the full study, not this receptor alone: Most expanded thyroid clonotypes with frequency above 0.001 were also detected in blood, suggesting blood repertoires may reflect the thyroid immune response. The 13-signature model separated ophthalmopathy from stable hyperthyroidism with approximately 85% sensitivity and 81.08% specificity in cross-validation, and 80%/75% in the test set. In validation, the model predicted ophthalmopathy progression with less than 71% sensitivity and around 72% specificity; some 13 predicted patients were CT-confirmed with GO in a median of around 6 months. No statistical method was used to predetermine the sample size, and group allocation was not hidden from the investigators.

Ophthalmopathy patients had moderately to severely active disease, Clinical Activity Score of at least 3, NOSPECS grade of at least 4, and disease duration under 3 months. Patients were excluded if they had other autoimmune diseases, uncontrolled infections, pregnancy or lactation. Clinical symptoms, serum thyroxine, TRAb, thyroid ultrasound and orbital computed tomography formed the basis of the diagnosis. Ficoll-Paque density gradient centrifugation was used to isolate PBMCs from approximately 11 ml of fresh peripheral blood. Total RNA was extracted with Trizol reagent and quality-checked on an Agilent 2100 Bioanalyzer. For repertoire sequencing, the TCR beta CDR3 regions were amplified from RNA transcripts. The first round was an RT-PCR using HTBI primers with the Qiagen OneStep RT-PCR kit, and this first round was followed by a second-round multiplex PCR, then size selection and purification. The libraries underwent paired-end sequencing with 100 bp reads on an Illumina HiSeq2000. The source study handled its data this way. SOAPnuke was used to process the reads, removing any read that contained adapters or uncalled bases, had a mean Phred below 15, or lacked an exact match to the constant primer or identifier. COPE v1.2.5 was used to merge the high-quality paired reads. Unique nucleotide sequences were defined as clonotypes and aligned to IMGT TRB V, D and J references using MiTCR v1.1. Analysis was restricted to V-J combinations with a frequency above 0.0001, which covered roughly 99% of repertoires. For each V-J combination, a TCR clonal expansion and chaos score was defined as the ratio of F50 clonal expansion to chaos observed in the TCRdist matrix. Features were reduced by Welch's t-statistics and random forest to approximately 12 V-J combinations, which fed a naive Bayes classifier. Thyroid-blood repertoire similarity was quantified with the Morisita-Horn index. TCRdb reprocessed the public reads (quality trimming at Q25 with fastp, clone calling with MiXCR) and kept in-frame beta chains. CDR3 protein duplicates are merged, each entry listing the most common genes and DNA. None of the V and J calls come from the authors' own analysis; TCRdb made them. The sample table lists 660,000 or so distinct CDR3 sequences, about 40% of them with a count of one. The biggest ten clones account for over 2.5% of the sample.

V loses 5 bases at its end and J loses 1 base; junction bases beyond the gene matches: 1. The germline V gene sets CDR1 to SGHRS and CDR2 to YFSETQ. The CDR3 covers 13 residues, taking in both the cysteine and the phenylalanine. Only the CDR3 region is kept as DNA, spanning 39 bases read in frame from base 1. This clonotype was detected many times. What antigen it recognizes has not been identified. Base qualities were left out, and no much larger clone turns up one base away. Specimen: peripheral blood. Here the chain combines TRBV5-1 and TRBJ1-1, and TRBD1 aligns with 8 junction nucleotides. The sequence came from an adult man with Graves' ophthalmopathy. The CDR3 corresponds to CASRDRENTEAFF. The nucleotide sequence reads as follows: TGCGCCAGCAGGGACAGGGAGAACACTGAAGCTTTCTTT.